This is a list of T cell receptor beta chains from one sample in a study of T cells in Graves' hyperthyroidism and ophthalmopathy. One entry per CDR3 protein results from TCRdb running MiXCR on the multiplex PCR reads. The table has about 380,000 distinct CDR3 sequences, roughly 18% seen once. Sequenced sample: blood. These receptors were obtained from a man between 18 and 35 years old with Graves' ophthalmopathy. CDR3s include the opening cysteine and the closing phenylalanine or tryptophan. A D gene is named only where the DNA matches it firmly. The size of a clone is reported for some rows only, either as once, few or many, or as a class for expanded clones.

CSVEDGRGLDYGYTF TGCAGCGTTGAAGATGGTCGGGGATTGGACTATGGCTACACCTTC . TRBJ1-2 . TRBV29-1
CASSLSLGRDTEAFF TGTGCCAGCAGCTTGTCCCTCGGCAGAGATACTGAAGCTTTCTTT . TRBJ1-1 many TRBV5-6
CASSRDLSYEQYF TGTGCCAGCTCACGGGACCTTAGCTACGAGCAGTACTTC . TRBJ2-7 many TRBV18
CASSTQGRNEQFF TGTGCCAGCAGTACACAGGGGCGGAATGAGCAGTTCTTC TRBD1 TRBJ2-1 few TRBV12-3/TRBV12-4
CSVAGTGTPYGYTF TGCAGCGTGGCCGGGACAGGGACCCCGTATGGCTACACCTTC TRBD1 TRBJ1-2 few TRBV29-1
CASSLKGPRNTEAFF TGTGCCAGCAGCCTCAAGGGACCGCGGAACACTGAAGCTTTCTTT . TRBJ1-1 many TRBV3-1
CASSLASTTNEKLFF TGTGCCAGCAGCTTGGCGAGTACAACTAATGAAAAACTGTTTTTT . TRBJ1-4 . TRBV5-5
CASSLESRSFDTQYF TGCGCCAGCAGCTTGGAGTCCAGAAGCTTCGATACGCAGTATTTT . TRBJ2-3 many TRBV5-1
CASSVDRDTDTQYF TGTGCCAGCAGCGTAGACAGGGACACAGATACGCAGTATTTT . TRBJ2-3 . TRBV9
CASGRRSAVLTF TGTGCCAGCGGCCGCAGGTCGGCCGTCCTGACTTTC . TRBJ2-6 . TRBV28
CASSVGQGNSQPQHF TGTGCCAGCAGCGTAGGACAGGGGAACAGCCAGCCCCAGCATTTT TRBD1 TRBJ1-5 . TRBV9
CASSLSGGQPQHF TGTGCCAGCAGTTTAAGCGGAGGGCAGCCCCAGCATTTT . TRBJ1-5 many TRBV27
CASSLEGRSYNEQFF TGTGCCAGCAGCTTGGAGGGAAGGAGCTACAATGAGCAGTTCTTC . TRBJ2-1 . TRBV5-8
CSAWDPNWEKLFF TGCAGTGCCTGGGATCCGAATTGGGAAAAACTGTTTTTT . TRBJ1-4 . TRBV20-1
CASSLVLQVTGELFF TGTGCCAGCAGCTTAGTTCTACAGGTCACCGGGGAGCTGTTTTTT . TRBJ2-2 many TRBV11-2
CASSFGLASNEQFF TGTGCCAGCAGCTTCGGACTAGCTTCCAATGAGCAGTTCTTC TRBD2 TRBJ2-1 many TRBV7-3
CASSPGRGGTTDTQYF TGTGCCAGCAGCCCGGGTAGGGGGGGTACCACAGATACGCAGTATTTT . TRBJ2-3 many TRBV7-6
CASSKTYRGSNTEAFF TGTGCCAGCAGTAAAACTTACAGGGGGTCGAACACTGAAGCTTTCTTT TRBD1 TRBJ1-1 many TRBV6-1
CASSRPGTPLGAFF TGTGCCAGCAGTCGCCCCGGGACTCCCCTAGGAGCTTTCTTT . TRBJ1-1 . TRBV28
CAISPRQGDTEAFF TGTGCCATCAGCCCACGACAGGGGGACACTGAAGCTTTCTTT TRBD1 TRBJ1-1 many TRBV10-3
CAISDLGGGDQPQHF TGTGCCATCAGTGACCTGGGGGGTGGAGATCAGCCCCAGCATTTT . TRBJ1-5 many TRBV10-3
CAAEGTSAYEQYF TGTGCCGCCGAAGGGACTAGCGCTTACGAGCAGTACTTC TRBD2 TRBJ2-7 . TRBV30
CASRPREIYGYTF TGCGCCAGCAGGCCACGTGAAATCTATGGCTACACCTTC . TRBJ1-2 many TRBV5-1
CASTDRGNPNEQFF TGTGCCAGTACGGACAGGGGGAACCCCAATGAGCAGTTCTTC TRBD1 TRBJ2-1 few TRBV27
CSARDPASGGHNEQFF TGCAGTGCTAGAGATCCCGCTAGCGGGGGCCACAATGAGCAGTTCTTC TRBD2 TRBJ2-1 . TRBV20-1
CASSTGVDYGYTF TGTGCCAGCTCCACAGGGGTAGACTATGGCTACACCTTC TRBD1 TRBJ1-2 few TRBV2
CASSPPGQLNSPLHF TGTGCCAGCAGCCCCCCGGGACAGCTTAATTCACCCCTCCACTTT TRBD1 TRBJ1-6 many TRBV6-2/TRBV6-3
CASSQGVEQFF TGTGCCAGCAGCCAGGGGGTTGAGCAGTTCTTC . TRBJ2-1 many TRBV3-1
CASSPQGLAYEQYF TGCGCCAGCAGCCCACAGGGACTCGCCTACGAGCAGTACTTC . TRBJ2-7 many TRBV5-1